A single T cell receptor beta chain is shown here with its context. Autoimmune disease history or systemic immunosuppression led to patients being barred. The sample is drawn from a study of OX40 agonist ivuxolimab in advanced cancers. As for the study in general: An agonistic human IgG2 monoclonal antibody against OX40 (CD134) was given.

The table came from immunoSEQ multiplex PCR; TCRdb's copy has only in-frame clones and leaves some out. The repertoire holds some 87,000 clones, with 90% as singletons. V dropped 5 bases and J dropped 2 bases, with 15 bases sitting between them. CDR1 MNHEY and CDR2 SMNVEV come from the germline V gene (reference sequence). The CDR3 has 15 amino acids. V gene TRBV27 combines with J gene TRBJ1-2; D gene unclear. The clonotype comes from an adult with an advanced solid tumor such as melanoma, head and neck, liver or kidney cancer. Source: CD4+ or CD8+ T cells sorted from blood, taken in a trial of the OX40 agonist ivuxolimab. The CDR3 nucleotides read TGTGCCAGCAGTACGACCGGGGTTCAAAACTATGGCTACACCTTC. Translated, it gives CASSTTGVQNYGYTF.